A selection of T cell receptor beta chains follows, all from one sample in a study of cytomegalovirus exposure and HLA in healthy donors. This table comes from immunoSEQ multiplex PCR, and its TCRdb copy is limited to in-frame clones, with some not included. Here the sample spans about 98,000 clones, about 90% being singletons. The source material was PBMCs. The receptors stem from a man between 18 and 29 years old in good health and CMV-seropositive. Each CDR3 is given with its conserved first and last residue. The D gene is left open where the match is weak. The size entry is marked missing in some rows and otherwise reads once, few, many or a size class.

TRBJ2-7	TRBV19	TRBD1	-	TGTGCCAGTAGTTCCCCCGGGACAGGGGGCTACGAGCAGTACTTC	CASSSPGTGGYEQYF
TRBJ1-2	TRBV4-2	TRBD1	-	TGTGCCAGCAGCCGAGACCTCATGGACAGGCCCTATGGCTACACCTTC	CASSRDLMDRPYGYTF
TRBJ2-6	TRBV15	-	-	TGTGCCACCAGCAGTCCCAGCTCTGGGGCCAACGTCCTGACTTTC	CATSSPSSGANVLTF
TRBJ1-6	TRBV19	-	few	TGTGCCAGTAGTATCGCAGGGTCTTTGGATTCACCCCTCCACTTT	CASSIAGSLDSPLHF
TRBJ1-4	TRBV4-3	-	-	TGCGCCAGCAGCCAAGATTCGGGGAGTCTCAATGAAAAACTGTTTTTT	CASSQDSGSLNEKLFF
TRBJ2-2	TRBV5-8	-	-	TGTGCCAGCAGCTTGGGATCGAATACAGATAACACCGGGGAGCTGTTTTTT	CASSLGSNTDNTGELFF
TRBJ2-7	TRBV15	-	-	TGTGCCACCAGCAGAGATTCTGCGGTCGAGCAGTACTTC	CATSRDSAVEQYF
TRBJ2-2	TRBV18	-	-	TGTGCCAGCTCACCACTCAGTAACACCGGGGAGCTGTTTTTT	CASSPLSNTGELFF
TRBJ1-4	TRBV2	TRBD1	-	TGTGCCAGCAGCGCACCGGACAGGGATAATGAAAAACTGTTTTTT	CASSAPDRDNEKLFF
TRBJ2-1	TRBV2	TRBD1	-	TGTGCCAGCAGCGGACAGGGGGCTTACAATGAGCAGTTCTTC	CASSGQGAYNEQFF
TRBJ2-1	TRBV5-1	-	-	TGCGCCAGCAGCTCCGGGACTGAGGCCTACAATGAGCAGTTCTTC	CASSSGTEAYNEQFF
TRBJ1-1	TRBV27	TRBD1	-	TGTGCCAGCAGTTTACACGGGACAGGGGGCACTGAAGCTTTCTTT	CASSLHGTGGTEAFF
TRBJ1-3	TRBV7-9	-	-	TGTGCCAGCAGCTACGGGGGAGAGAGCTCTGGAAACACCATATATTTT	CASSYGGESSGNTIYF
TRBJ2-3	TRBV27	-	-	TGTGCCAGCAGTACCCTAGGACAAGGATTAAACACAGATACGCAGTATTTT	CASSTLGQGLNTDTQYF
TRBJ2-5	TRBV5-1	TRBD2	few	TGCGCCAGCAGCTCTGGGTCCTCCGCTAGCGGAGAGACCCAGTACTTC	CASSSGSSASGETQYF
TRBJ1-2	TRBV27	TRBD1	-	TGTGCCAGCAGTTCACCCGACAGGGGGCTCTATGGCTACACCTTC	CASSSPDRGLYGYTF
TRBJ2-5	TRBV7-6	TRBD1	-	TGTGCCAGCAGCGGGGATGACAGGGGGAGTCAAGAGACCCAGTACTTC	CASSGDDRGSQETQYF
TRBJ1-2	TRBV29-1	-	-	TGCAGCGTTGAATCGACAGGTCCCTTAGATGGCTACACCTTC	CSVESTGPLDGYTF
TRBJ2-7	TRBV6-5	TRBD1	-	TGTGCCAGCAGTGAAGGAACAGGGGGCTACGAGCAGTACTTC	CASSEGTGGYEQYF
TRBJ2-7	TRBV6-5	-	once	TGTGCCAGCATGGGGTTCCAGGGCGCCTACGAGCAGTACTTC	CASMGFQGAYEQYF
TRBJ1-1	TRBV7-2	-	-	TGTGCCAGCAGCTTAGTTAATTTTGGCAGTTTGAACACTGAAGCTTTCTTT	CASSLVNFGSLNTEAFF
TRBJ2-7	TRBV4-3	-	-	TGCGCCAGCAGCCAATCCTACAGTCCCCCTACTTACGAGCAGTACTTC	CASSQSYSPPTYEQYF
TRBJ1-2	TRBV21-1	-	-	TGTGCCAGCAGCAAAGTCTCAGGAGGTGGCTACACCTTC	CASSKVSGGGYTF
TRBJ2-7	TRBV5-1	-	-	TGCGCCAGCAGCTTGGTTGGGGGCGGCGAGCAGTACTTC	CASSLVGGGEQYF
TRBJ2-3	TRBV5-1	-	-	TGCGCCAGCAGCACGGGCACAGATACGCAGTATTTT	CASSTGTDTQYF
TRBJ2-7	TRBV5-5	-	-	TGTGCCAGCAGCCCGACGGGGGAATCTCAATTGGGCGAGCAGTACTTC	CASSPTGESQLGEQYF
TRBJ2-2	TRBV6-5	-	-	TGTGCCACACTCGATCATAACACCGGGGAGCTGTTTTTT	CATLDHNTGELFF
TRBJ2-5	TRBV7-3	TRBD2	-	TGTGCCAGCAGCCCGAGACTAGCGGGGATAGAGACCCAGTACTTC	CASSPRLAGIETQYF
TRBJ2-2	TRBV19	TRBD1	-	TGTGCCAGTAGTCGACAGGACAGGGGTGGCGGGGAGCTGTTTTTT	CASSRQDRGGGELFF
TRBJ2-5	TRBV7-9	-	-	TGTGCCAGCAGCTTAAGAGGGAACCAAGAGACCCAGTACTTC	CASSLRGNQETQYF
TRBJ2-1	TRBV7-3	TRBD1	-	TGTGCCAGCAGCTCTGACAGGGGCAATGAGCAGTTCTTC	CASSSDRGNEQFF
TRBJ2-2	TRBV4-2	-	-	TGTGCCAGCAGCCAAGAGCCAGGGGCAATGGCCGGGGAGCTGTTTTTT	CASSQEPGAMAGELFF
TRBJ2-7	TRBV7-6	TRBD1	-	TGTGCCAGCAGCTTAGGACAGGGGTTCTCCTACGAGCAGTACTTC	CASSLGQGFSYEQYF
TRBJ1-2	TRBV6-5	-	-	TGTGCCAGCAGCGAGGTCCGTAACTATGGCTACACCTTC	CASSEVRNYGYTF
TRBJ2-1	TRBV27	TRBD2	-	TGTGCCAGCAGTTTAAGTAGCGGGGAGCAGTTCTTC	CASSLSSGEQFF
TRBJ1-2	TRBV7-6	-	-	TGTGCCAGCAGCCCAGACAGGATATATGGCTACACCTTC	CASSPDRIYGYTF
TRBJ2-1	TRBV19	-	once	TGTGCCAGTACCCCTACCCAACCTCGCAATGAGCAGTTCTTC	CASTPTQPRNEQFF
TRBJ1-2	TRBV4-1	-	-	TGCGCCAGCAGCCAAGATAGCCAGCGGGGCTACACCTTC	CASSQDSQRGYTF
TRBJ2-7	TRBV10-3	-	-	TGTGCCATCAGTGAAGACCCGGGGTTACACGAGCAGTACTTC	CAISEDPGLHEQYF
TRBJ1-1	TRBV4-1	TRBD1	-	TGCGCCAGCAGCCAAGAACAGGGGGCGGTGGGCACTGAAGCTTTCTTT	CASSQEQGAVGTEAFF
TRBJ1-2	TRBV28	TRBD1	-	TGTGCCAGCAGAAGTCTACTACCAGGGACAGGGGTCTTTGGCTACACCTTC	CASRSLLPGTGVFGYTF
TRBJ1-2	TRBV27	TRBD1	few	TGTGCCAGCAGTTCCTCCGGGACAGTTAACTATGGCTACACCTTC	CASSSSGTVNYGYTF
TRBJ2-3	TRBV6-5	-	-	TGTGCCAGCAGTAGACTACTAAACACAGATACGCAGTATTTT	CASSRLLNTDTQYF
TRBJ2-1	TRBV7-9	TRBD2	-	TGTGCCAGCAGCTCCGGGGGGGCGGGAATAGACAATGAGCAGTTCTTC	CASSSGGAGIDNEQFF
TRBJ2-5	TRBV7-3	-	-	TGTGCCAGCAGCTTAAATGGTGGAGGAGAGACCCAGTACTTC	CASSLNGGGETQYF
TRBJ1-1	TRBV29-1	TRBD1	-	TGCAGCGCCGGGGGGGAGGGGGCTTTGAACACTGAAGCTTTCTTT	CSAGGEGALNTEAFF
TRBJ2-7	TRBV21-1	-	-	TGTGCCAGCCTAAAGGGAAGGGACAGGGGAAACTCCTACGAGCAGTACTTC	CASLKGRDRGNSYEQYF
TRBJ1-2	TRBV2	-	-	TGTGCCAGCAGAGAGGGTCTCGATCATGGCTACACCTTC	CASREGLDHGYTF
TRBJ2-5	TRBV27	TRBD2	once	TGTGCCAGCAGCTTTGGACTAGCGGGGAACCAACAAGAGACCCAGTACTTC	CASSFGLAGNQQETQYF
TRBJ2-1	TRBV27	TRBD1	-	TGTGCCAGCAGTTCGGAAATGGACAGGGCCGATGAGCAGTTCTTC	CASSSEMDRADEQFF
TRBJ1-1	TRBV7-3	-	-	TGTGCCAGCAGCTTAGGCACGAACACTGAAGCTTTCTTT	CASSLGTNTEAFF
TRBJ1-5	TRBV9	-	-	TGTGCCAGCAGCGTCAGTTCGGGTAGCAATCAGCCCCAGCATTTT	CASSVSSGSNQPQHF
TRBJ1-1	TRBV5-1	-	few	TGCGCCAGCAGCTTGGCCGGGAGTACCCCGAACACTGAAGCTTTCTTT	CASSLAGSTPNTEAFF
TRBJ2-7	TRBV28	-	-	TGTGCCAGCAGCCCAACATATTACGAGCAGTACTTC	CASSPTYYEQYF
TRBJ2-1	TRBV2	-	-	TGTGCCAGCAGCCGGATTACACCTCAGGATGAGCAGTTCTTC	CASSRITPQDEQFF
TRBJ2-1	TRBV14	-	-	TGTGCCAGCAGCCAAGCTAGGGGTAATGAGCAGTTCTTC	CASSQARGNEQFF
TRBJ2-7	TRBV19	TRBD1	-	TGTGCCAGTAGCGCAGGGACAGAAAGGGGCGAGCAGTACTTC	CASSAGTERGEQYF
TRBJ1-1	TRBV6-5	-	once	TGTGCCAGCAGTCTCCGGACACTGAACACTGAAGCTTTCTTT	CASSLRTLNTEAFF
TRBJ2-1	TRBV2	TRBD2	-	TGTGCCAGCAGTGTACTAGCGGAGACCTACAATGAGCAGTTCTTC	CASSVLAETYNEQFF